Below, one T cell receptor beta chain is given with its context. Antigen: not known. This entry belongs to a study of cytomegalovirus exposure and HLA in healthy donors. Turning to the study itself: The same platform used for the 600 to 750 first-cohort repertoires was also used for the 100 to 150 validation repertoires, as a later analysis reported. Overall study findings and caveats: It was approximately 150 TCR beta chains that were listed as cytomegalovirus-associated. Most TCRs appeared rarely, but some public TCRs recurred in many donors. In vitro data verified a few CMV-associated chains as specific for CMV antigens.

Repertoires were generated with immunoSEQ multiplex PCR, while TCRdb's copy carries only in-frame clones and drops some. The sample lists some 150,000 clones; 87% were seen once. CDR1 and CDR2 from the germline V gene are MDHEN and SYDVKM. After removal of 6 bases from V and 6 bases from J, the junction contained 6 bases not matched to a gene. The CDR3 has 14 amino acids. The TCR sequence derives from a man younger than 35 in good health and CMV-seropositive. The sequenced sample consisted of PBMCs. The V call is TRBV28, the J call TRBJ1-4; 8 bases are shared with TRBD1. CDR3 loop: CASSAGGRDEKLFF. CDR3 DNA sequence: TGTGCCAGCAGCGCAGGGGGCAGGGATGAAAAACTGTTTTTT.